These 10 T cell receptor beta chains share one sample of origin, sequenced in a study of T cell repertoires in cytomegalovirus infection. TCRdb itself ran the reads through MiXCR, one entry per CDR3 protein. The sample records hundreds of thousands of distinct CDR3 sequences, approximately 10% being singletons. Sequencing input: PBMCs. These receptors all come from a human donor in good health (CMV status not recorded). Some clones in this sample may be carry-over from other donors' samples.

This sequence joins TRBV5-1 and TRBJ2-3; 10 nucleotides agree with TRBD1. Germline trimming cut 3 bases from V and 5 bases from J; bases unmatched to any gene: 6. CDR1 and CDR2 from the germline V gene are SGHRS and YFSETQ. The CDR3 loop spans 15 amino acids. CDR3 protein: CASSSRQGAEDTQYF. CDR3 DNA sequence: TGCGCCAGCAGCTCCAGACAGGGGGCTGAAGATACGCAGTATTTT.

In this sample, this clonotype turned up many times. The rearrangement links TRBV7-8 to TRBJ2-7, with a possible D match to TRBD2 (6 bases). Germline values: CDR1 SGHVS, CDR2 FQNEAQ. There are 16 residues in the CDR3. Trimming pared 3 bases from V and 5 bases from J, leaving 20 bases between. The CDR3 region is CASSFLLAGMIDEQYF. The CDR3, as DNA: TGTGCCAGCAGCTTTCTCCTCGCGGGGATGATTGACGAGCAGTACTTC.

This clonotype was found many times. V usage is TRBV27 and J usage is TRBJ1-5; TRBD1 matches 8 bases. The CDR3 runs to 15 residues. Germline values: CDR1 MNHEY, CDR2 SMNVEV (reference sequence). Trimming removed 7 bases from V and 3 bases from J; junction bases left unmatched: 8. The chain's CDR3 is CASTRTGKTNQPQHF. In DNA, the CDR3 is TGTGCCAGCACCCGGACAGGGAAGACCAATCAGCCCCAGCATTTT.

This clonotype came up many times. The V and J genes are TRBV9 and TRBJ2-5; no reliable D call. This CDR3 spans 14 amino acids. Germline lookup yields CDR1 SGDLS and CDR2 YYNGEE. V was shortened by 0 bases and J by 6 bases, with 12 bases between the two germline ends. CDR3 nucleotides: TGTGCCAGCAGCGTAGACGCAGGAAGACAGACCCAGTACTTC. It specifies CASSVDAGRQTQYF.

This clonotype was seen many times. This sequence joins TRBV15 and TRBJ1-2; D unclear. The CDR3 covers 14 residues. Germline V gives CDR1 LNHNV, CDR2 YYDKDF (reference sequence). Trimming pared 2 bases from V and 0 bases from J, leaving 7 bases between. The CDR3 protein is CATSRYEANYGYTF. In DNA, the CDR3 is TGTGCCACCAGCAGATATGAGGCTAACTATGGCTACACCTTC.

This clonotype was counted at least ten times. J is TRBJ1-5 and V is TRBV28, with TRBD1 matching 7 bases. This CDR3 region has 17 residues. J was trimmed by 0 bases and V by 0 bases; bases with no gene match: 5. Per germline, CDR1 MDHEN and CDR2 SYDVKM. This CDR3 is CASSLWVRGDSNQPQHF. CDR3 coding DNA: TGTGCCAGCAGTTTATGGGTCAGGGGGGATAGCAATCAGCCCCAGCATTTT.

CDR3 sequence reads: CASSPPKGGDTEAFF. The CDR3 nucleotides are TGTGCCAGCAGTCCGCCCAAAGGGGGTGACACTGAAGCTTTCTTT. The rearrangement uses TRBV7-9 and TRBJ1-1, with a weak D call TRBD1 (6 bases). From germline, CDR1 is SEHNR and CDR2 FQNEAQ (reference sequence). The length of the CDR3 is 15 residues. Deletions cut 6 bases from V and 3 bases from J, with 17 bases between.

This clonotype has a count of ten or more. The V call is TRBV18, the J call TRBJ1-5; 7 nucleotides line up with TRBD1. V lost 2 bases to trimming and J lost 2 bases; unmatched junction nucleotides: 6. This CDR3 contains 16 residues. Per the germline V gene, CDR1 is KGHSH and CDR2 is LQKENI. CDR3 bases: TGTGCCAGCTCACCAAACAGGGGTGACGGCAATCAGCCCCAGCATTTT. Its protein is CASSPNRGDGNQPQHF.

This clonotype was seen ten or more times. The rearrangement links TRBV27 to TRBJ2-2; D is possibly TRBD1 (6 bases). Per germline, CDR1 MNHEY and CDR2 SMNVEV (reference sequence). Between the trimmed V and J ends, which lost 5 bases and 1 base, there was a span of 8 bases. The CDR3 spans 14 residues. The CDR3 spells CASSIQGNTGELFF. CDR3 nucleotide sequence: TGTGCCAGCAGTATACAGGGGAACACCGGGGAGCTGTTTTTT.

This clonotype appeared a few times. The gene calls are TRBV7-9 and TRBJ2-3, with D tentatively TRBD2 (6 bases). Germline values: CDR1 SEHNR, CDR2 FQNEAQ (reference sequence). This CDR3 is built from 15 residues. Trimming shortened V by 5 bases and J by 2 bases, and 14 bases separated the two germline ends. CDR3 in DNA: TGTGCCAGCAGCCGACCCCGGGGGAACACAGATACGCAGTATTTT. Its protein product is CASSRPRGNTDTQYF.